This paragraph covers one TCR beta chain sequence. Its antigen is as yet unknown. Germline values: CDR1 MNHEY, CDR2 SMNVEV (reference sequence). The CDR3 loop spans 15 amino acids. Unmatched junction bases numbered 5, after V lost 4 bases and J lost 3 bases. The source of the sample is a study of cytomegalovirus exposure and HLA in healthy donors. The PCR made use of 60 Vbeta and 13 Jbeta primers. Sequencing used immunoSEQ multiplex PCR; TCRdb keeps in-frame clones, though not all of them. Here the sample spans about 140,000 clones, around 77% being singletons. Study-wide points: The study designated 150 to 200 TCR beta chains cytomegalovirus-associated. Reported findings show TCR beta sequences accurately forecast HLA-A and HLA-B alleles in most subjects.

The sample taken for sequencing was PBMCs. The sequence derives from a man between 18 and 29 years old in good health and CMV-seronegative. V and J are TRBV27 and TRBJ2-3; 9 nucleotides match TRBD2. The CDR3 sequence: CASSSSGVGTDTQYF. CDR3 nucleotide sequence: TGTGCCAGCAGTTCTAGCGGGGTCGGGACAGATACGCAGTATTTT.